One sample yielded the 32 T cell receptor beta chains listed below, sequenced in a study of T cell repertoires in cytomegalovirus infection. The antigens for these receptors are not known. TCRdb fed the reads into MiXCR, producing one record per CDR3 protein. The table shows hundreds of thousands of distinct CDR3 sequences, with roughly a third occurring only once. The specimen comprised cultured CD8+ T cells from PBMCs, sampled from culture after CMV antigen stimulation. These receptors all come from a human donor in good health (CMV status not recorded). Some clones in this sample may be carry-over from other donors' samples.

This clonotype was recorded at least ten times. This chain links TRBV7-9 with TRBJ2-5; no clear D gene. With 5 bases removed from V and 3 bases from J, the gap between germline ends came to 19 bases. The CDR3 extends over 16 amino acids. Germline CDR1 is SEHNR and CDR2 is FQNEAQ (reference sequence). The CDR3 DNA sequence: TGTGCCAGCAGCCTCAGCCCTACCCGGTGGAAAGAGACCCAGTACTTC. It codes for CASSLSPTRWKETQYF.

V gene TRBV6-2 or TRBV6-3 combines with J gene TRBJ2-1; possibly TRBD2 for D (7 bases). V lost 2 bases and J 1 base, leaving 12 bases between the germline ends. Germline V gene lookup returns CDR1 MNHEY and CDR2 SVGEGT. The CDR3 length is 16 residues. The CDR3 loop reads CASSYRGGASYNEQFF. The DNA of the CDR3 is TGTGCCAGCAGTTACAGGGGGGGGGCATCCTACAATGAGCAGTTCTTC.

This clonotype was detected a few times. The chain is built from TRBV10-2 and TRBJ2-1, with D uncertain. CDR3 length equals 11 residues. Looked up from germline, CDR1 is WSHSY and CDR2 is SAAADI. V gave up 0 bases and J gave up 9 bases, with 3 bases separating them. CDR3 nucleotide sequence: TGCGCCAGCAGTGAGTCTGGTGAGCAGTTCTTC. Its translation is CASSESGEQFF.

This chain uses TRBV7-6 with TRBJ2-1, with 8 bases fitting TRBD1. CDR1 is SGHVS and CDR2 is FNYEAQ in the germline V gene. This CDR3 has 13 amino acids. The V segment lost 6 bases and the J segment 7 bases; nucleotides outside the gene matches: 5. As DNA, the CDR3 is TGTGCCAGCAGGACAGGGGCGATAAATGAGCAGTTCTTC. Translated, it gives CASRTGAINEQFF. Variable domain in full (rest from reference TRBV7-6 and TRBJ2-1): GAGVSQSPRYKVTKRGQDVALRCDPISGHVSLYWYRQALGQGPEFLTYFNYEAQQDKSGLPNDRFSAERPEGSISTLTIQRTEQRDSAMYRCASRTGAINEQFFGPGTRLTVL.

This clonotype appeared once. This chain uses TRBV19 with TRBJ1-1, with 8 bases fitting TRBD1. From germline, CDR1 is LNHDA and CDR2 SQIVND (reference sequence). The CDR3 is made up of 16 amino acids. V was clipped by 1 base and J by 0 bases; unmatched bases: 4. Here the CDR3 DNA reads TGTGCCAGTAGTATAGGCCAGGGGGCTATGAACACTGAAGCTTTCTTT. Its translation is CASSIGQGAMNTEAFF. The full variable domain, rest sourced from reference TRBV19 and TRBJ1-1, is DGGITQSPKYLFRKEGQNVTLSCEQNLNHDAMYWYRQDPGQGLRLIYYSQIVNDFQKGDIAEGYSVSREKKESFPLTVTSAQKNPTAFYLCASSIGQGAMNTEAFFGQGTRLTVV.

J is TRBJ2-7 and V is TRBV6-6; 9 positions agree with TRBD2. CDR1 and CDR2 from the germline V gene are MNHNY and SVGAGI (reference sequence). The length of the CDR3 is 14 residues. V shed 6 bases and J 4 bases; nucleotides not matched to a gene: 7. The CDR3 coding sequence is TGTGCCAGCAGCCCGGGACTAGCATTTTACGAGCAGTACTTC. Translation gives CASSPGLAFYEQYF.

This clonotype came up once. The genes are TRBV28 and TRBJ1-5; tentative D call: TRBD1 (6 bases). Between the trimmed V and J ends, which lost 5 bases and 8 bases, there was a span of 16 bases. CDR3 length: 14 amino acids. Germline-derived CDR1 and CDR2 are MDHEN and SYDVKM. CDR3 residues: CASSLLIGGEPQHF. CDR3 nucleotide sequence: TGTGCCAGCAGTCTCTTAATAGGGGGGGAGCCCCAGCATTTT.

This clonotype showed up many times. This chain uses TRBV7-6 with TRBJ1-1, with 7 bases fitting TRBD1. The CDR3 spans 14 residues. From germline, CDR1 is SGHVS and CDR2 FNYEAQ. Unmatched junction bases numbered 8, after V lost 6 bases and J lost 4 bases. This CDR3 is CASSPGSGGTEAFF. Here the CDR3 DNA reads TGTGCCAGCAGTCCTGGGTCAGGGGGCACTGAAGCTTTCTTT. Looking up the rest from reference TRBV7-6 and TRBJ1-1 gives the full variable domain: GAGVSQSPRYKVTKRGQDVALRCDPISGHVSLYWYRQALGQGPEFLTYFNYEAQQDKSGLPNDRFSAERPEGSISTLTIQRTEQRDSAMYRCASSPGSGGTEAFFGQGTRLTVV.

The chain has TRBV27 and TRBJ2-1, with D uncertain. Germline V gene lookup returns CDR1 MNHEY and CDR2 SMNVEV (reference sequence). CDR3 length: 13 amino acids. V lost 2 bases and J lost 4, with 6 bases in between. The CDR3 DNA reads as TGTGCCAGCAGTTTACCTCATTACAATGAGCAGTTCTTC. Its protein product is CASSLPHYNEQFF.

The table lists this clonotype with a few counts. This chain uses TRBV27 with TRBJ2-3, with D possibly TRBD1 on 6 matching bases. Per the germline V gene, CDR1 is MNHEY and CDR2 is SMNVEV (reference sequence). The CDR3 covers 16 residues. V lost 2 bases and J 0 bases, leaving 12 bases between the germline ends. In DNA, the CDR3 is TGTGCCAGCAGTTTAAACCCGGGACACAGCACAGATACGCAGTATTTT. It is translated as CASSLNPGHSTDTQYF.

The chain couples TRBV12-3 or TRBV12-4 to TRBJ1-2, with no clear D. Trimming pared 1 base from V and 8 bases from J, leaving 14 bases between. The CDR3 has 14 residues. The CDR3 sequence is CASSLVSPGTGYTF. CDR3 nucleotide sequence: TGTGCCAGCAGTTTAGTCTCCCCGGGTACGGGCTACACCTTC.

This clonotype was observed a handful of times. The chain carries TRBV7-6 and TRBJ1-2, with 9 bases that match TRBD1. The CDR3 sequence is 15 residues long. Germline V gene lookup returns CDR1 SGHVS and CDR2 FNYEAQ. With 4 bases clipped from V and 3 bases from J, the junction kept 6 bases outside the gene matches. The DNA of the CDR3 is TGTGCCAGCAGCTACGGGACAGGGAACGACTATGGCTACACCTTC. The encoded protein is CASSYGTGNDYGYTF.

Only a few counts were recorded for this clonotype. This chain links TRBV12-3 or TRBV12-4 with TRBJ2-2, with 9 bases that match TRBD1. There are 16 residues in the CDR3. Trimming cost V 3 bases and J 2 bases; bases outside gene matches: 4. Here the CDR3 DNA reads TGTGCCAGCAGTTTTGGGACAGGGAAAAACACCGGGGAGCTGTTTTTT. Translation: CASSFGTGKNTGELFF.

This clonotype appeared many times. The chain recombines TRBV6-6 with TRBJ1-2, with TRBD1 matching over 7 bases. The CDR3 sequence is 14 residues long. The V gene end was trimmed by 4 bases and the J gene end by 5 bases; junction bases not matched to a gene: 7. Germline assignment: CDR1 MNHNY and CDR2 SVGAGI (reference sequence). The CDR3 protein is CASSSDRDEYGYTF. The CDR3 region has the DNA TGTGCCAGCAGTTCTGACAGGGATGAATATGGCTACACCTTC.

Ten or more counts support this clonotype. The chain couples TRBV5-4 to TRBJ2-3; 12 positions agree with TRBD1. This CDR3 has 15 amino acids. V lost 4 bases, J lost 6 bases, and 6 bases stayed unmatched. From germline, CDR1 is SGHNT and CDR2 YYREEE (reference sequence). CDR3 protein: CASSPGTGGADTQYF. The CDR3 region has the DNA TGTGCCAGCAGCCCCGGGACAGGGGGCGCGGATACGCAGTATTTT.

This chain uses TRBV6-5 with TRBJ2-5; D might be TRBD1 or TRBD2, each matching 5 bases. V lost 2 bases, J lost 5 bases, and 15 bases lay in between. In germline, CDR1 is MNHEY, CDR2 SVGAGI. CDR3 length: 15 amino acids. Here the CDR3 reads CASSYQGWGSETQYF. In DNA, the CDR3 is TGTGCCAGCAGTTACCAGGGCTGGGGGTCCGAGACCCAGTACTTC.

Ten or more counts support this clonotype. J is TRBJ1-2 and V is TRBV6-1, with a weak D call TRBD1 (5 bases). This CDR3 comprises 15 residues. CDR1 is MNHNS and CDR2 is SASEGT in the germline V gene. V lost 0 bases to trimming and J lost 0 bases, with 8 bases between them. CDR3 in amino acids: CASSEARTTNYGYTF. The CDR3 DNA is TGTGCCAGCAGTGAAGCAAGGACAACTAACTATGGCTACACCTTC.

Comments on this clonotype: It may be a read error: a sequence one base away is much more abundant. The chain recombines TRBV6-1 with TRBJ1-5; no firm D call. This CDR3 spans 11 amino acids. CDR1 and CDR2 from the germline V gene are MNHNS and SASEGT. The germline V and J ends were trimmed by 5 bases and 5 bases, with 4 bases remaining between them. The CDR3 DNA reads as TGTGCCAGCAGTCAAGATCAGCCCCAGCATTTT. Protein: CASSQDQPQHF.

V usage is TRBV7-9 and J usage is TRBJ1-1; D gene uncertain. The CDR3 contains 14 residues. V gave up 0 bases and J gave up 5 bases, with 10 bases separating them. Germline assignment: CDR1 SEHNR and CDR2 FQNEAQ (reference sequence). Written as DNA, the CDR3 is TGTGCCAGCAGCTTAGCGCTAAGGGAAACTGAAGCTTTCTTT. Its protein product is CASSLALRETEAFF.

This clonotype occurred many times. This chain connects TRBV12-3 or TRBV12-4 to TRBJ2-1; TRBD2 matches at 11 bases. This CDR3 comprises 15 residues. J was trimmed by 9 bases and V by 7 bases; bases with no gene match: 11. As DNA, the CDR3 is TGTGCCAGCACCATTCCGGGACTAGCGGATAGTGAGCAGTTCTTC. It yields the protein CASTIPGLADSEQFF.

The rearrangement links TRBV7-9 to TRBJ1-1, with D possibly matching TRBD1 (6 bases). CDR3 length: 14 residues. With 2 bases removed from V and 2 bases from J, the gap between germline ends came to 9 bases. Per germline, CDR1 SEHNR and CDR2 FQNEAQ (reference sequence). CDR3 loop: CASSLKTGNTEAFF. In DNA form, the CDR3 reads TGTGCCAGCAGCTTAAAGACAGGCAACACTGAAGCTTTCTTT.

V and J are TRBV12-5 and TRBJ2-7, with 7 positions matching TRBD1. Losses at the gene ends were 1 base for V and 0 bases for J; bases not matched to a gene: 3. The germline gives CDR1 LGHNT, CDR2 FRNRAP. The CDR3 length is 15 residues. The CDR3 protein is CASGLDRGYSYEQYF. CDR3 bases: TGTGCTAGTGGTTTGGACAGGGGATACTCCTACGAGCAGTACTTC. The entire variable domain, with the rest obtained from reference TRBV12-5 and TRBJ2-7, is as follows: DARVTQTPRHKVTEMGQEVTMRCQPILGHNTVFWYRQTMMQGLELLAYFRNRAPLDDSGMPKDRFSAEMPDATLATLKIQPSEPRDSAVYFCASGLDRGYSYEQYFGPGTRLTVT.

The rearrangement links TRBV6-2 or TRBV6-3 to TRBJ2-4; D possibly corresponds to TRBD1 (6 bases). The V gene lost 0 bases and the J gene lost 0 bases, with 15 bases spanning the gap. Germline values: CDR1 MNHEY, CDR2 SVGEGT. CDR3 size: 18 residues. CDR3 in DNA: TGTGCCAGCAGTTACTCGAGTACGACAGGACTAGCCAAAAACATTCAGTACTTC. Translation: CASSYSSTTGLAKNIQYF.

This clonotype was seen repeatedly, ten times or more. The chain recombines TRBV7-8 with TRBJ2-1; 9 nucleotides match TRBD2. The germline V gene encodes CDR1 SGHVS and CDR2 FQNEAQ. J lost 9 bases, V lost 5 bases, and 14 bases had no gene match. This CDR3 contains 16 residues. Written as DNA, the CDR3 is TGTGCCAGCAGCCCATCCGGGTGGCTAGCGGGACTTGAGCAGTTCTTC. It is translated as CASSPSGWLAGLEQFF.

The chain has TRBV27 and TRBJ2-7, with TRBD1 identical over 10 bases. Germline-derived CDR1 and CDR2 are MNHEY and SMNVEV (reference sequence). J lost 6 bases, V lost 5 bases, and 10 bases had no gene match. CDR3 length: 15 residues. The CDR3 sequence: CASSSRTGGRLEQYV. For the CDR3, the DNA is TGTGCCAGCAGTAGCAGGACAGGGGGGCGTCTCGAGCAGTACGTC.

The rearrangement joins TRBV7-9 to TRBJ1-4; possible D gene TRBD1, 6 bases. Germline V gene data show CDR1 as SEHNR and CDR2 as FQNEAQ (reference sequence). Trimming shortened V by 5 bases and J by 2 bases, and 6 bases separated the two germline ends. The CDR3 extends over 13 amino acids. The CDR3 DNA reads as TGTGCCAGCAGCGGACAGACTAATGAAAAACTGTTTTTT. Translation: CASSGQTNEKLFF.

This clonotype was detected only a few times. The chain recombines TRBV6-1 with TRBJ2-7, with TRBD1 matching over 8 bases. V dropped 2 bases and J dropped 5; count of bases not matched to a gene: 5. The CDR3 contains 14 residues. Germline CDR1 and CDR2: MNHNS and SASEGT. The CDR3 DNA reads as TGTGCCAGCAGTGAAAGGTCGGACAGGGACGAGCAGTACGTC. This codes for CASSERSDRDEQYV.

This clonotype was counted at least ten times. V and J are TRBV5-4 and TRBJ1-1; tentative D call: TRBD1 (5 bases). The CDR3 covers 13 residues. Germline V CDR1 and CDR2: SGHNT, YYREEE (reference sequence). The V and J ends lost 1 base and 4 bases respectively, with 8 bases between them. Here the CDR3 reads CASSLQGPTEAFF. As DNA, the CDR3 is TGTGCCAGCAGCTTGCAGGGACCCACTGAAGCTTTCTTT.

The rearrangement links TRBV29-1 to TRBJ1-5; 7 nucleotides agree with TRBD1. The CDR3 has 12 residues. The ends lost 4 bases at V and 5 bases at J; junction bases unmatched: 2. Germline CDR1 SQVTM, CDR2 ANQGSEA. CDR3 in DNA: TGCAGCGTTGGGACAGGTCATCAGCCCCAGCATTTT. Its translation is CSVGTGHQPQHF.

The chain recombines TRBV6-6 with TRBJ1-5; D is uncertain. Looked up from germline, CDR1 is MNHNY and CDR2 is SVGAGI (reference sequence). The CDR3 consists of 13 residues. V lost 2 bases and J 5 bases, leaving 7 bases between the germline ends. CDR3 loop: CASSYDNYQPQHF. The DNA of the CDR3 is TGTGCCAGCAGTTACGACAACTATCAGCCCCAGCATTTT.

This sequence joins TRBV28 and TRBJ2-7, with D unresolved. The CDR3 length is 12 residues. V lost 4 bases and J 3 bases, leaving 7 bases between the germline ends. Germline CDR1 and CDR2: MDHEN and SYDVKM. This CDR3 reads CASSSPFYEQYV. The CDR3 DNA sequence: TGTGCCAGCAGTTCGCCCTTCTACGAGCAGTACGTC.

The rearrangement joins TRBV6-1 to TRBJ2-3, with D hard to call. The germline V and J ends were trimmed by 3 bases and 1 base, with 11 bases remaining between them. The CDR3 runs 15 residues. Per the germline V gene, CDR1 is MNHNS and CDR2 is SASEGT. The CDR3 loop reads CASSDTVSGTDTQYF. The CDR3 DNA follows: TGTGCCAGCAGTGATACGGTCAGCGGCACAGATACGCAGTATTTT.